These 4 T cell receptor beta chains share one sample of origin, sequenced in a study of human T cells and chemical hapten exposure. TCRdb processed the RACE reads anew with MiXCR; each CDR3 protein has one entry. The sample yields under 100,000 distinct CDR3 sequences, 10% seen once. Time point described: patch test 2, 6 weeks after DPC sensitization. Treatment of the sample: therapeutic diphenylcyclopropenone sensitization with weekly scalp DPC. Sample: whole blood, taken in connection with sensitization to the hapten diphenylcyclopropenone (DPC). The origin of the receptors is a woman in her twenties or thirties with alopecia areata. Some clones in this sample may be carry-over from other donors' samples.

This clonotype has a count of ten or more. The rearrangement joins TRBV12-3 or TRBV12-4 to TRBJ2-7, with 7 bases aligning to TRBD1. After removal of 3 bases from V and 5 bases from J, the junction contained 10 bases not matched to a gene. There are 15 residues in the CDR3. The CDR3, as DNA: TGTGCCAGCAGTTTTAGACAGGGAGAAGTAAACGAGCAGTACTTC. It codes for CASSFRQGEVNEQYF.

This clonotype was found many times. The chain recombines TRBV4-1 with TRBJ2-7, with D possibly TRBD2 on 5 matching bases. The V and J ends lost 3 bases and 4 bases respectively, with 10 bases between them. Germline V gene lookup returns CDR1 MGHRA and CDR2 YSYEKL. The CDR3 totals 13 residues. The chain's CDR3 is CASSHGLLYEQYF. The CDR3 region has the DNA TGCGCCAGCAGCCATGGACTGCTTTACGAGCAGTACTTC.

Ten or more counts support this clonotype. CDR3 sequence: CASSYSSGDYSSGNTIYF. In nucleotides, the CDR3 is TGTGCCAGCAGTTACTCGAGTGGCGATTACAGCTCTGGAAACACCATATATTTT. The chain is built from TRBV6-6 and TRBJ1-3; D uncertain. The CDR3 has 18 residues. Germline-derived CDR1 and CDR2 are MNHNY and SVGAGI (reference sequence). Deletions cut 0 bases from V and 0 bases from J, with 15 bases between.

This clonotype was recorded many times. This chain joins TRBV6-5 and TRBJ2-5; D is unresolved. CDR3 size: 13 residues. Germline-derived CDR1 and CDR2 are MNHEY and SVGAGI. V was clipped by 5 bases and J by 0 bases, with 7 bases between them. The CDR3: CASSRAYQETQYF. The CDR3 nucleotides read TGTGCCAGCAGTAGGGCGTACCAAGAGACCCAGTACTTC.